This T cell receptor (beta chain) derives from a study of blood T cell repertoires in COVID-19. TCRdb's copy holds only in-frame clones and misses some; the assay was immunoSEQ multiplex PCR. In the table there are roughly 160,000 clones, around 80% of which are singletons. Germline values: CDR1 MNHEY, CDR2 SVGEGT. The CDR3 extends over 14 amino acids. V was trimmed by 2 bases and J by 2 bases, leaving 8 bases between them. This sequence was found in a woman in her seventies in a cohort exposed to, infected with or recovered from COVID-19 (not recorded which). V and J are TRBV6-2 or TRBV6-3 and TRBJ2-3; possible D gene TRBD2, 5 bases. The sample consisted of PBMCs or T cells enriched from blood (not recorded which). CDR3 coding DNA: TGTGCCAGCAGTTACGTGCTAGCCACAGATACGCAGTATTTT. It translates to CASSYVLATDTQYF.